This TCR beta chain was captured in a study of blood T cells in healthy people across ages. Overall study results and limits: Conclusively comparing naive with antigen-experienced cells was impossible with unsorted PBMCs. Possibly, changes in expanded clonotypes were confounded because donor CMV status was unknown.

The CDR3 extends over 13 amino acids. The V gene's germline CDR1 is SQVTM and CDR2 ANQGSEA. V was pared by 2 bases and J by 7 bases, with 14 bases between. Comments on this clonotype: Its antigen is still unknown.

Sample-barcoded 5' priming and a J-beta primer mix drove a second PCR of about 6 to 12 cycles. TCRdb re-derived calls from the 5' RACE reads in MiXCR, one entry per CDR3 protein. The repertoire holds about 1.5 million distinct CDR3 sequences, with 35% to 45% as singletons. The chain combines TRBV29-1 with TRBJ1-2; D is perhaps TRBD1 (6 bases). This clonotype was sampled from a woman aged 18-29 years in good health. The sequenced sample was blood. CDR3 in amino acids: CSVELPGAFGYTF. The DNA of the CDR3 is TGCAGCGTTGAATTACCGGGGGCATTTGGCTACACCTTC.